A selection of T cell receptor beta chains follows, all from one sample in a study of memory CD4+ T cells and cytomegalovirus serostatus. Data came from immunoSEQ multiplex PCR; TCRdb stores just in-frame clones and leaves some out. In the table there are around 53,000 clones, about 80% of which are singletons. Sequenced material: memory CD4+ T cells from blood. The receptors originated from an adult in good health and CMV-seropositive. Each CDR3 is given with its conserved first and last residue. The order of the fields is J gene, D gene, V gene, clone size, CDR3 protein, CDR3 DNA. The D gene is left open where the match is weak. Only part of the rows carry a size: once, few, many, or a class if the clone is expanded.

J: TRBJ2-1
D: TRBD1
V: TRBV5-4
size: NA
CDR3: CASRSTGGRYNEQFF
DNA: TGTGCCAGCAGAAGTACAGGGGGTAGGTACAATGAGCAGTTCTTC

J: TRBJ1-6
D: NA
V: TRBV5-1
size: NA
CDR3: CASSLNEGSPLHF
DNA: TGCGCCAGCAGCCTGAACGAGGGATCACCCCTCCACTTT

J: TRBJ2-6
D: NA
V: TRBV2
size: NA
CDR3: CASSETGSGANVLTF
DNA: TGTGCCAGCAGCGAAACAGGCTCTGGGGCCAACGTCCTGACTTTC

J: TRBJ2-7
D: NA
V: TRBV4-2
size: NA
CDR3: CASSQDAETYEQYF
DNA: TGTGCCAGCAGCCAAGATGCAGAGACCTACGAGCAGTACTTC

J: TRBJ2-1
D: TRBD2
V: TRBV29-1
size: NA
CDR3: CSVAGTSGYNEQFF
DNA: TGCAGCGTGGCCGGGACTAGCGGATACAATGAGCAGTTCTTC

J: TRBJ2-4
D: TRBD1
V: TRBV19
size: NA
CDR3: CAVSDRGRGNIQYF
DNA: TGTGCAGTAAGCGACAGGGGGCGGGGAAACATTCAGTACTTC

J: TRBJ2-1
D: NA
V: TRBV7-2
size: NA
CDR3: CASSLNYNEQFF
DNA: TGTGCCAGCAGCTTAAACTACAATGAGCAGTTCTTC

J: TRBJ2-2
D: NA
V: TRBV28
size: once
CDR3: CATLRISGPLPGELFF
DNA: TGTGCCACGCTCCGAATTAGCGGCCCGTTGCCGGGGGAGCTGTTTTTT

J: TRBJ2-3
D: NA
V: TRBV5-6
size: few
CDR3: CASSLPAGRTDTQYF
DNA: TGTGCCAGCAGCTTGCCCGCGGGGCGCACAGATACGCAGTATTTT

J: TRBJ2-7
D: NA
V: TRBV7-9
size: NA
CDR3: CASSIDGQAYEQYF
DNA: TGTGCCAGCAGCATCGACGGTCAGGCCTACGAGCAGTACTTC

J: TRBJ2-7
D: TRBD1
V: TRBV6-5
size: NA
CDR3: CASSSLGTGGGYEQYF
DNA: TGTGCCAGCAGTTCCCTAGGGACAGGGGGCGGCTACGAGCAGTACTTC

J: TRBJ1-6
D: NA
V: TRBV5-8
size: NA
CDR3: CASSLGGFHNSPLHF
DNA: TGTGCCAGCAGCTTGGGGGGTTTCCATAATTCACCCCTCCACTTT

J: TRBJ1-1
D: NA
V: TRBV7-3
size: NA
CDR3: CASSLSVNTEAFF
DNA: TGTGCCAGCAGCTTATCCGTAAACACTGAAGCTTTCTTT

J: TRBJ2-6
D: NA
V: TRBV7-9
size: few
CDR3: CASSLQSSGANVLTF
DNA: TGTGCCAGCAGCTTACAAAGCTCTGGGGCCAACGTCCTGACTTTC

J: TRBJ2-7
D: NA
V: TRBV7-9
size: NA
CDR3: CASSPDGLSSYEQYF
DNA: TGTGCCAGCAGCCCGGACGGATTGAGCTCCTACGAGCAGTACTTC

J: TRBJ1-6
D: NA
V: TRBV10-3
size: once
CDR3: CAISESLFGRDYNSPLHF
DNA: TGTGCCATCAGTGAGTCCCTATTTGGGAGGGATTATAATTCACCCCTCCACTTT

J: TRBJ1-2
D: NA
V: TRBV7-9
size: NA
CDR3: CASSLWRLQTGGYTF
DNA: TGTGCCAGCAGCTTGTGGCGACTCCAGACGGGGGGCTACACCTTC

J: TRBJ1-4
D: NA
V: TRBV4-1
size: NA
CDR3: CASSQTWFNEKLFF
DNA: TGCGCCAGCAGCCAAACCTGGTTCAATGAAAAACTGTTTTTT

J: TRBJ2-2
D: NA
V: TRBV30
size: few
CDR3: CAWTWAAGTGELFF
DNA: TGTGCCTGGACCTGGGCCGCGGGGACCGGGGAGCTGTTTTTT

J: TRBJ2-2
D: TRBD1
V: TRBV27
size: NA
CDR3: CASRGTGVRTGELFF
DNA: TGTGCCAGCAGAGGGACAGGGGTGCGAACCGGGGAGCTGTTTTTT